Presented here are 14 T cell receptor beta chains from one specimen sequenced in a study of cytomegalovirus exposure and HLA in healthy donors. Here immunoSEQ multiplex PCR was the method, and the copy in TCRdb shows in-frame clones only, minus some. The sample shows more than 300,000 clones, roughly 88% of them seen only once. Material for sequencing was PBMCs. The receptors were sampled from a woman aged 18-35 years in good health and CMV-seronegative.

The rearrangement uses TRBV19 and TRBJ2-1, with D perhaps TRBD2 (6 bases). Germline V gives CDR1 LNHDA, CDR2 SQIVND (reference sequence). The CDR3 sequence is 16 residues long. Trimming took off 7 bases at V and 6 bases at J, with 22 bases between the two ends. The CDR3 loop is CASTDLASVYGNEQFF. CDR3 in DNA: TGTGCCAGTACGGATCTTGCTAGCGTGTATGGCAATGAGCAGTTCTTC.

This clone showed up just a few times. The rearrangement uses TRBV11-1 and TRBJ2-5; 10 bases align to TRBD2. The CDR3 sequence is 19 residues long. Trimming removed 4 bases from V and 1 base from J; junction bases left unmatched: 15. Germline V gives CDR1 SGHAT, CDR2 FQDESV (reference sequence). CDR3 sequence: CASSYPIGSGRRSQETQYF. The CDR3 region has the DNA TGTGCCAGCAGCTACCCTATTGGTAGCGGGAGGAGGAGCCAAGAGACCCAGTACTTC.

The gene calls are TRBV9 and TRBJ1-2; 9 nucleotides align to TRBD1. The length of the CDR3 is 11 residues. Looked up from germline, CDR1 is SGDLS and CDR2 is YYNGEE. Germline trimming cut 7 bases from V and 8 bases from J; bases unmatched to any gene: 3. CDR3 nucleotides: TGTGCCAGCCAGACAGGGGGAGGCTACACCTTC. It is translated as CASQTGGGYTF.

This clone was recorded a few times. This chain connects TRBV28 to TRBJ1-5; 12 positions match TRBD1. V shed 3 bases, J shed 6 bases, and the junction held 6 bases outside the gene matches. Germline loops: CDR1 MDHEN, CDR2 SYDVKM. The CDR3 runs 16 residues. CDR3 sequence: CASSLGTGGGRQPQHF. The CDR3 region has the DNA TGTGCCAGCAGTTTGGGGACAGGGGGCGGGCGTCAGCCCCAGCATTTT.

This chain uses TRBV27 with TRBJ2-3, with a possible D match to TRBD2 (6 bases). Looked up from germline, CDR1 is MNHEY and CDR2 is SMNVEV (reference sequence). V shed 10 bases and J shed 1 base, with 15 bases lying between them. The CDR3 spans 14 residues. CDR3 sequence reads: CATMGGEGTDTQYF. CDR3 bases: TGTGCCACTATGGGGGGAGAGGGCACAGATACGCAGTATTTT.

The CDR3 DNA sequence: TGTGCCAGCTCACCGTCGACAGAACCTAACTATGGCTACACCTTC. Its protein is CASSPSTEPNYGYTF. V usage is TRBV18 and J usage is TRBJ1-2, with a weak D call TRBD1 (5 bases). V was cut by 3 bases and J by 0 bases, with 11 bases left in between. The CDR3 totals 15 residues. Germline-derived CDR1 and CDR2 are KGHSH and LQKENI.

This clone occurred a few times. This chain links TRBV19 with TRBJ2-3; 9 positions match TRBD2. In germline, CDR1 is LNHDA, CDR2 SQIVND (reference sequence). The CDR3 spans 15 residues. V lost 7 bases to trimming and J lost 4 bases; unmatched junction nucleotides: 9. This CDR3 reads CASTSGLAHPDTQYF. CDR3 nucleotide sequence: TGTGCCAGTACCTCGGGACTAGCTCACCCAGATACGCAGTATTTT.

The V gene is TRBV5-6, the J gene TRBJ2-3; 14 nucleotides agree with TRBD2. The CDR3 is 16 residues long. Per germline, CDR1 SGHDT and CDR2 YYEEEE. V was clipped by 3 bases and J by 5 bases; unmatched bases: 5. CDR3 protein: CASSWGTSGRGDTQYF. CDR3 DNA sequence: TGTGCCAGCAGCTGGGGGACTAGCGGGAGAGGAGATACGCAGTATTTT.

The chain is built from TRBV5-6 and TRBJ2-7, with 8 bases identical to TRBD2. The CDR3 contains 14 residues. Germline V lookup: CDR1 SGHDT, CDR2 YYEEEE. Unmatched junction bases numbered 5, after V lost 4 bases and J lost 2 bases. The CDR3 sequence is CASSPTGGTYEQYF. DNA of the CDR3: TGTGCCAGCAGCCCGACGGGGGGGACCTACGAGCAGTACTTC.

A few counts support this clone. This rearrangement joins TRBV7-9 to TRBJ2-7; D ambiguous. The V gene lost 5 bases and the J gene lost 0 bases, with 14 bases spanning the gap. CDR1 is SEHNR and CDR2 is FQNEAQ in the germline V gene (reference sequence). The CDR3 contains 15 residues. Written as DNA, the CDR3 is TGTGCCAGCAGCCCACGCGTCGGGTCCTCCTACGAGCAGTACTTC. This gives the protein CASSPRVGSSYEQYF.

The rearrangement links TRBV10-2 to TRBJ2-1; 7 bases are a match to TRBD2. CDR3 length: 15 amino acids. Germline V CDR1 and CDR2: WSHSY, SAAADI. Unmatched junction bases numbered 6, after V lost 0 bases and J lost 7 bases. Here the CDR3 DNA reads TGCGCCAGCAGTGAGTCGCAAGCGGGACGGAATGAGCAGTTCTTC. Translated: CASSESQAGRNEQFF.

The V and J genes are TRBV9 and TRBJ2-1, with a weak D call TRBD2 (5 bases). The length of the CDR3 is 14 residues. Germline V gives CDR1 SGDLS, CDR2 YYNGEE. The V gene lost 4 bases and the J gene lost 10 bases, with 18 bases spanning the gap. The CDR3 DNA is TGTGCCAGCAGCCCTCCCGTGGGTAAGCGGGAGCAGTTCTTC. It is translated as CASSPPVGKREQFF.

This chain connects TRBV5-1 to TRBJ2-3; TRBD2 agrees at 13 bases. CDR1 SGHRS and CDR2 YFSETQ come from the germline V gene. The J segment lost 4 bases and the V segment lost 0 bases, leaving 11 bases of the junction unmatched. The CDR3 runs 19 residues. The CDR3 loop reads CASSLDPGLAGVGADTQYF. The CDR3, as DNA: TGCGCCAGCAGCTTGGATCCTGGACTAGCGGGAGTAGGGGCAGATACGCAGTATTTT.

This clone is a singleton in its sample. This chain connects TRBV7-9 to TRBJ1-5; D unresolved. The CDR3 length is 18 residues. Trimming cost V 2 bases and J 0 bases, with 17 bases left between them. Germline CDR1 and CDR2: SEHNR and FQNEAQ (reference sequence). The CDR3 DNA is TGTGCCAGCAGCTTATCAGAAGGACTGATCAATAGCAATCAGCCCCAGCATTTT. Its protein product is CASSLSEGLINSNQPQHF.